The TCR beta chain described here comes from a study of T-cell reconstitution after alpha-beta-depleted transplantation in children. Study-wide results and caveats: Reports say that about two months after transplant, the alpha-beta T cells came out of several hundred graft clones that had expanded. Newly produced T cells mostly accounted for T-cell counts and diversity one year post-transplant. Some patients showed high day-60 TCRbeta diversity, which derived from surviving recipient T cells and thymic progenitors.

This clonotype was seen a few times. Its antigen is currently unknown. Unique molecular identifiers were incorporated into the prepared TCRbeta library. TCRdb fed the PCR reads into MiXCR, producing one record per CDR3 protein. This table holds about 340,000 distinct CDR3 sequences, 15% to 20% found once. The source is a male patient between 2 and 10 years old who had a stem cell transplant for acute lymphoblastic leukemia, so the T cells may come from the graft donor. The sample here was PBMCs, mostly from graft donor cells, taken 360 days after TCRalphabeta/CD19-depleted stem cell transplant.

In DNA, the CDR3 is TGTGCCAGCAGCTTCTCCCTCGAGCAGTACTTC. Amino acids: CASSFSLEQYF. V gene TRBV7-2 combines with J gene TRBJ2-7; D uncertain. Germline CDR1 and CDR2: SGHTA and FQGNSA. The CDR3 loop spans 11 amino acids. The V end lost 3 bases, the J end lost 6 bases, and 6 bases lay between the germline ends.